Following are 16 T cell receptor beta chains from one sample sequenced in a study of identical twins. One entry per CDR3 protein, called by TCRdb with MiXCR from the 5' RACE reads. The table has 350,000 to 500,000 distinct CDR3 sequences, roughly 20% seen once. Input material: naive T cells sorted from blood. The source of these receptors is a man aged 50 or older in good health.

This chain uses TRBV4-2 with TRBJ2-7, with 8 positions matching TRBD2. The germline V gene encodes CDR1 LGHNA and CDR2 YNFKEQ. The CDR3 contains 15 residues. Trimming removed 0 bases from V and 6 bases from J; junction bases left unmatched: 7. The CDR3 DNA reads as TGTGCCAGCAGCCAAGAGCCCAGCGGGAGTGTCGAGCAGTACTTC. Translated: CASSQEPSGSVEQYF.

This rearrangement joins TRBV27 to TRBJ1-6; D is possibly TRBD1 (5 bases). The CDR3 consists of 15 residues. The ends were cut back, 2 bases at V and 6 bases at J, with 11 bases in the middle. The V gene's germline CDR1 is MNHEY and CDR2 SMNVEV (reference sequence). Here the CDR3 reads CASSLVGTANSPLHF. The CDR3 region has the DNA TGTGCCAGCAGTTTAGTTGGGACCGCTAATTCACCCCTCCACTTT.

The CDR3: CASSQDPFATSGGYEQYF. The CDR3 DNA follows: TGCGCCAGCAGCCAAGATCCGTTTGCTACTAGCGGAGGTTACGAGCAGTACTTC. V and J are TRBV4-1 and TRBJ2-7; TRBD2 matches at 8 bases. Losses at the gene ends were 0 bases for V and 4 bases for J; bases not matched to a gene: 14. There are 18 residues in the CDR3. The germline V gene encodes CDR1 MGHRA and CDR2 YSYEKL.

This clonotype was counted at least ten times. The gene calls are TRBV5-1 and TRBJ2-1; the match to TRBD2 covers 10 bases. This CDR3 is built from 16 residues. V lost 0 bases to trimming and J lost 5 bases; unmatched junction nucleotides: 5. CDR1 is SGHRS and CDR2 is YFSETQ in the germline V gene. The CDR3 loop is CASSLARTSGDNEQFF. CDR3 nucleotide sequence: TGCGCCAGCAGCTTGGCTCGGACTAGCGGAGACAATGAGCAGTTCTTC. Filled out from reference TRBV5-1 and TRBJ2-1, the complete variable domain reads KAGVTQTPRYLIKTRGQQVTLSCSPISGHRSVSWYQQTPGQGLQFLFEYFSETQRNKGNFPGRFSGRQFSNSRSEMNVSTLELGDSALYLCASSLARTSGDNEQFFGPGTRLTVL.

The sample holds a few counts of this clonotype. The chain links TRBV6-2 or TRBV6-3 to TRBJ2-7; D is perhaps TRBD1 (5 bases). Germline V CDR1 and CDR2: MNHEY, SVGEGT. There are 16 residues in the CDR3. Trimming took off 0 bases at V and 0 bases at J, with 12 bases between the two ends. In nucleotides, the CDR3 is TGTGCCAGCAGTTACTCGAGGACAACGAGCTCCTACGAGCAGTACTTC. Its translation is CASSYSRTTSSYEQYF.

This rearrangement joins TRBV28 to TRBJ2-3, with D perhaps TRBD2 (6 bases). In germline, CDR1 is MDHEN, CDR2 SYDVKM. V gave up 8 bases and J gave up 6 bases, with 21 bases separating them. This CDR3 contains 15 residues. In nucleotides, the CDR3 is TGTGCCAGCGGCTTAGCGGTTACGGGGGTGGATACGCAGTATTTT. It translates to CASGLAVTGVDTQYF. The full variable domain, with the rest looked up from reference TRBV28 and TRBJ2-3, is DVKVTQSSRYLVKRTGEKVFLECVQDMDHENMFWYRQDPGLGLRLIYFSYDVKMKEKGDIPEGYSVSREKKERFSLILESASTNQTSMYLCASGLAVTGVDTQYFGPGTRLTVL.

V is TRBV19 and J is TRBJ2-1, with D possibly matching TRBD1 (5 bases). Trimming took off 5 bases at V and 4 bases at J, with 12 bases between the two ends. From germline, CDR1 is LNHDA and CDR2 SQIVND (reference sequence). The CDR3 length is 14 residues. The CDR3 loop reads CASSSQGWYNEQFF. DNA for the CDR3: TGTGCCAGTAGTTCCCAGGGTTGGTACAATGAGCAGTTCTTC.

The rearrangement links TRBV15 to TRBJ2-2; D is unresolved. Germline CDR1 LNHNV, CDR2 YYDKDF (reference sequence). With 0 bases removed from V and 2 bases from J, the gap between germline ends came to 13 bases. CDR3 length equals 17 residues. CDR3 sequence: CATSRDRTVLNTGELFF. The CDR3 coding sequence is TGTGCCACCAGCAGAGATAGAACAGTCCTCAACACCGGGGAGCTGTTTTTT.

In this sample, this clonotype turned up many times. This chain links TRBV4-2 with TRBJ2-2; D ambiguous. This CDR3 comprises 17 residues. V shed 1 base and J shed 3 bases, with 15 bases lying between them. Germline CDR1 is LGHNA and CDR2 is YNFKEQ. This chain's CDR3 is CASSQVPRLLDTGELFF. CDR3 coding DNA: TGTGCCAGCAGCCAAGTACCACGACTTCTCGACACCGGGGAGCTGTTTTTT.

There are many counts of this clonotype. The chain is built from TRBV28 and TRBJ2-7; 8 bases line up with TRBD1. The CDR3 extends over 14 amino acids. Germline V gene lookup returns CDR1 MDHEN and CDR2 SYDVKM. With 6 bases clipped from V and 9 bases from J, the junction kept 13 bases outside the gene matches. CDR3 DNA sequence: TGTGCCAGCAGCCCCACCGGACAGGGAGATGGGCAGTACTTC. Protein: CASSPTGQGDGQYF.

This clonotype came up many times. One junction end disagrees with the germline gene, perhaps due to a read error. V is TRBV29-1 and J is TRBJ2-1; 10 bases match TRBD2. From germline, CDR1 is SQVTM and CDR2 ANQGSEA. This CDR3 is built from 10 residues. This CDR3 reads CSVLSGGATF. The CDR3 DNA reads TGCAGCGTCTTAAGCGGGGGGGCCACCTTC.

This clonotype was counted a few times. The CDR3, as DNA: TGCAGTGCTCCCGGTTTGAGTGCCTACTACGAGCAGTACTTC. Translated: CSAPGLSAYYEQYF. The chain links TRBV20-1 to TRBJ2-7; D remains ambiguous. The CDR3 totals 14 residues. Trimming removed 5 bases from V and 3 bases from J, with 17 bases in between. CDR1 and CDR2 from the germline V gene are DFQATT and SNEGSKA (reference sequence).

The rearrangement links TRBV5-1 to TRBJ2-1; 7 nucleotides agree with TRBD2. The CDR3 is 15 amino acids. V shed 4 bases, J shed 7 bases, and the junction held 11 bases outside the gene matches. The V gene's germline CDR1 is SGHRS and CDR2 YFSETQ. The CDR3 spells CASSGVGGRVNEQFF. In DNA, the CDR3 is TGCGCCAGCAGCGGCGTGGGAGGGAGGGTAAATGAGCAGTTCTTC.

The chain combines TRBV10-3 with TRBJ2-2; D unclear. V lost 0 bases to trimming and J lost 4 bases, with 12 bases between them. The CDR3 length is 16 residues. The germline V gene encodes CDR1 ENHRY and CDR2 SYGVKD. The CDR3 loop reads CAISESQKSTTGELFF. The DNA for the CDR3 is TGTGCCATCAGTGAGTCACAGAAGAGTACCACCGGGGAGCTGTTTTTT.

About this clonotype itself: Being one base from a much bigger clone, this may be a read error. The V and J genes are TRBV29-1 and TRBJ1-4; D may be TRBD1 (5 bases). Germline V gene data show CDR1 as SQVTM and CDR2 as ANQGSEA. CDR3 length equals 14 residues. The CDR3 region is CSVATGATNENLFF. In nucleotides, the CDR3 is TGCAGCGTGGCCACAGGCGCAACTAATGAAAACCTGTTTTTT. The full variable domain, with the rest looked up from reference TRBV29-1 and TRBJ1-4, is SAVISQKPSRDICQRGTSLTIQCQVDSQVTMMFWYRQQPGQSLTLIATANQGSEATYESGFVIDKFPISRPNLTFSTLTVSNMSPEDSSIYLCSVATGATNENLFFGSGTQLSVL.

This clonotype was observed a handful of times. The chain is built from TRBV9 and TRBJ2-1; perhaps TRBD2 as D (7 bases). Germline V gene data show CDR1 as SGDLS and CDR2 as YYNGEE. V was pared by 7 bases and J by 3 bases, with 20 bases between. The CDR3 sequence is 16 residues long. As DNA, the CDR3 is TGTGCCAGCGGTGGAAGGGGGGGCTTCCTCTACAATGAGCAGTTCTTC. This translates into CASGGRGGFLYNEQFF.